This TCR beta chain was found in a study of blood T cell repertoires in COVID-19. Study background: Some COVID-19 samples were acute and others convalescent; all came from the United States, Italy and Spain. In each case, the material was cDNA or gDNA derived from T cells, B-cell-depleted T cells, or PBMCs.

The assay was immunoSEQ multiplex PCR, and TCRdb's table has in-frame clones only and misses some. This sample has fewer than 200,000 clones, with roughly 80% found just once. Sequences were obtained from peripheral blood. The sequence was collected from an elderly woman with acute or convalescent COVID-19.

The CDR3 DNA sequence: TGTGCCAGCAGTGAAATTAGCAATGAGCAGTTCTTC. Protein: CASSEISNEQFF. The chain links TRBV25-1 to TRBJ2-1; D is unclear. Trimming shortened V by 2 bases and J by 6 bases, and 5 bases separated the two germline ends. This CDR3 has 12 residues. CDR1 and CDR2 (germline): MGHDK, SYGVNS.